This TCR beta chain was captured in a study of a mutant IDH1 vaccine in newly diagnosed glioma. The CDR3 is 13 amino acids. The V and J ends lost 11 bases and 9 bases respectively, with 22 bases between them. From germline, CDR1 is LNHDA and CDR2 SQIVND (reference sequence). This clone was seen a single time. Its antigen is not known. Method: immunoSEQ multiplex PCR; TCRdb's copy keeps in-frame clones and lacks some. The table has approximately 35,000 clones, approximately 92% seen once. Time point in this sample: week 47, end of study. Each vaccine dose was 300 ug of mutant IDH1 20-mer peptide, with topical imiquimod.

Sequencing was performed on PBMCs, taken from a glioma patient whose treatment included an IDH1 peptide vaccine. The sequence derives from a woman aged 40 to 49 with glioma. The rearrangement joins TRBV19 to TRBJ1-2; D ambiguous. The CDR3 loop is CAPEDGWTTSYTF. The CDR3 coding sequence is TGTGCCCCCGAGGACGGGTGGACGACGAGCTACACCTTC.